This TCR beta chain was profiled in a study of T cell changes during pregnancy in multiple sclerosis. Using immunoSEQ multiplex PCR, the repertoire was profiled, and TCRdb retains in-frame clones only, with some absent. The sample carries 30,000 to 45,000 clones, 80% to 95% recorded once. The germline V gene has CDR1 MNHNY and CDR2 SVGAGI (reference sequence). V lost 6 bases to trimming and J lost 4 bases; unmatched junction nucleotides: 8. This CDR3 has 15 residues. This TCR was recovered from a female donor with multiple sclerosis, enrolled in a pregnancy study. The specimen comprised CD8+ T cells from peripheral blood mononuclear cells, sampled in the first trimester of pregnancy. The genes are TRBV6-6 and TRBJ2-2, with 7 positions matching TRBD2. The CDR3 loop is CASSDTSAGTGELFF. In DNA form, the CDR3 reads TGTGCCAGCAGCGATACTAGCGCCGGCACCGGGGAGCTGTTTTTT.